This T cell receptor (beta chain) emerged from a study of T cell changes during pregnancy in multiple sclerosis. This table comes from immunoSEQ multiplex PCR, and its TCRdb copy is limited to in-frame clones, with some not included. The sample holds about 50,000 clones, 80% to 95% seen once. The CDR3 spans 22 residues. V dropped 1 base and J dropped 0; count of bases not matched to a gene: 22. Germline V CDR1 and CDR2: LGHNT, FRNRAP. The receptor's source is a female donor with multiple sclerosis, enrolled in a pregnancy study. Sample: CD4+ T cells from peripheral blood mononuclear cells, taken in the second trimester of pregnancy. The chain couples TRBV12-5 to TRBJ1-1; 8 nucleotides align to TRBD1. The CDR3 DNA is TGTGCTAGTGGTTTGGGAACTAAAAACCCGGGGACAGGTCCTTCCATGAACACTGAAGCTTTCTTT. It is translated as CASGLGTKNPGTGPSMNTEAFF.